This paragraph covers one T cell receptor beta chain sequence. The CDR3 is 15 residues long. The germline V gene has CDR1 MNHNS and CDR2 SASEGT. V gave up 1 base and J gave up 1 base, with 10 bases separating them. Authors' processing steps: Using reference gene primer amplification, nucleated cell counts were estimated. TCRdb keeps only in-frame clones here, not all; method: immunoSEQ multiplex PCR. D and trimming were read from the DNA, whereas the V and J calls and clone size are those reported in that table. The data contain about 250,000 clones, around 90% of them singletons. These data originate in a study of blood T cell repertoires in COVID-19. Study details: T cells, B-cell-depleted T cells, or PBMCs provided the cDNA or gDNA that served as material.

Participant age was roughly 18 to 90 years, and participants resided in about two dozen US areas. Cohort 3 donors counted as recovered after two negative PCRs, clearance, or resolved symptoms. Sequencing was carried out using PBMCs or T cells enriched from blood (not recorded which). The TCR was taken from a woman aged 45 to 65 who had recovered from COVID-19. The chain joins TRBV6-1 to TRBJ1-1; no reliable D call. The CDR3: CASSEVEVGNTEAFF. The CDR3, as DNA: TGTGCCAGCAGTGAAGTGGAGGTCGGGAACACTGAAGCTTTCTTT.